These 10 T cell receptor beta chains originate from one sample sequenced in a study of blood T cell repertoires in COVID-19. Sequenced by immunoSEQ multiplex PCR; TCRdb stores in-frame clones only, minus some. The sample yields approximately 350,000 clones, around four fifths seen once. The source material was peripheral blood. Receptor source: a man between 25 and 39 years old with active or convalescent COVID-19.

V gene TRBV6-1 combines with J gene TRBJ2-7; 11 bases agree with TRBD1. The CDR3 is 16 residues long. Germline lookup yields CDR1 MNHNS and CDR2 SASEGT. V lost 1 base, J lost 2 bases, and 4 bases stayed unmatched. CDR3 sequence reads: CASSEDRGQGAYEQYF. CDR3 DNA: TGTGCCAGCAGTGAAGATCGGGGACAGGGGGCCTACGAGCAGTACTTC.

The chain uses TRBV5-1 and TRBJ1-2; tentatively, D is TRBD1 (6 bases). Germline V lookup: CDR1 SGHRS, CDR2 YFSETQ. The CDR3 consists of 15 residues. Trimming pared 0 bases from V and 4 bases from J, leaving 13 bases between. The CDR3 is CASSLGRDTAYGYTF. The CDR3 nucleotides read TGCGCCAGCAGCTTGGGACGGGACACGGCCTATGGCTACACCTTC.

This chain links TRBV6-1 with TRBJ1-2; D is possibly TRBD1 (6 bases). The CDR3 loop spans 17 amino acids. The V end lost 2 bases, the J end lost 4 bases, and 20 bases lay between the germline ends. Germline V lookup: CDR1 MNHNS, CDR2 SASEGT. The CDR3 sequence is CASSEYAGASRSYGYTF. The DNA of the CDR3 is TGTGCCAGCAGTGAATATGCAGGGGCTTCGAGGAGCTATGGCTACACCTTC.

The CDR3 is CASSLLAGSGKYEQYF. The CDR3 DNA reads as TGTGCCAGCAGCTTACTTGCGGGGTCAGGGAAATACGAGCAGTACTTC. The chain links TRBV7-6 to TRBJ2-7; a possible D gene is TRBD2 (6 bases). The CDR3 runs to 16 residues. Trimming removed 2 bases at V and 4 bases at J, with 18 bases between. Germline V gene sequence: CDR1 SGHVS, CDR2 FNYEAQ.

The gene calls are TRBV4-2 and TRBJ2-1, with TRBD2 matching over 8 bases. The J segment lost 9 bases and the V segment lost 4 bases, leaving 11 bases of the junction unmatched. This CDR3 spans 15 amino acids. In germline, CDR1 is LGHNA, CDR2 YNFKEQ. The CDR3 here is CASSRRGTGRAEQFF. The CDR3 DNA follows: TGTGCCAGCAGCCGCCGGGGGACCGGGAGGGCTGAGCAGTTCTTC.

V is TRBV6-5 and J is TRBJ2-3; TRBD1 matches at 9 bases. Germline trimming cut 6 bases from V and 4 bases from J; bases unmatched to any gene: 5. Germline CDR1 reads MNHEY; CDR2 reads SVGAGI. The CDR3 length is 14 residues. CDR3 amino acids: CASRATGGADTQYF. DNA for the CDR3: TGTGCCAGCAGGGCCACAGGGGGCGCAGATACGCAGTATTTT.

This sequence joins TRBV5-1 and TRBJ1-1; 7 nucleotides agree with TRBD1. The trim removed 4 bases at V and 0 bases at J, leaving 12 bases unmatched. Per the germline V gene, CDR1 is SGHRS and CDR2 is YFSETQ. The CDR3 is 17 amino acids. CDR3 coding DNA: TGCGCCAGCAGCCCTGAAGGGACAGCGACCTTGAACACTGAAGCTTTCTTT. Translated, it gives CASSPEGTATLNTEAFF.

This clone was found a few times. CDR3 in amino acids: CASSFTGYTDTQYF. The CDR3 bases are TGCGCCAGCAGCTTCACTGGTTACACAGATACGCAGTATTTT. The chain joins TRBV5-1 to TRBJ2-3; the D is unclear. V shed 2 bases and J shed 2 bases, with 9 bases lying between them. CDR3 size: 14 residues. CDR1 is SGHRS and CDR2 is YFSETQ in the germline V gene.

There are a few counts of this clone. As DNA, the CDR3 is TGTGCCAGCAGCTTAGGGGAGAATCACAATGAGCAGTTCTTC. The encoded protein is CASSLGENHNEQFF. The V and J genes are TRBV11-3 and TRBJ2-1; D possibly corresponds to TRBD2 (5 bases). Trimming shortened V by 1 base and J by 5 bases, and 9 bases separated the two germline ends. There are 14 residues in the CDR3. Germline CDR1 reads SGHNT; CDR2 reads YENEEA.

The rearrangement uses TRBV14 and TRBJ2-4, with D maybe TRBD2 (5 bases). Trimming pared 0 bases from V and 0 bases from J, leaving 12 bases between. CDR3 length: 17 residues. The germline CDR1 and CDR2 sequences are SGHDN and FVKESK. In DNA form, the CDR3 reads TGTGCCAGCAGCCAAGAAGGAGGCAGTCTAGCCAAAAACATTCAGTACTTC. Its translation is CASSQEGGSLAKNIQYF. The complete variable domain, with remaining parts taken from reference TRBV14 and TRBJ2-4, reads EAGVTQFPSHSVIEKGQTVTLRCDPISGHDNLYWYRRVMGKEIKFLLHFVKESKQDESGMPNNRFLAERTGGTYSTLKVQPAELEDSGVYFCASSQEGGSLAKNIQYFGAGTRLSVL.